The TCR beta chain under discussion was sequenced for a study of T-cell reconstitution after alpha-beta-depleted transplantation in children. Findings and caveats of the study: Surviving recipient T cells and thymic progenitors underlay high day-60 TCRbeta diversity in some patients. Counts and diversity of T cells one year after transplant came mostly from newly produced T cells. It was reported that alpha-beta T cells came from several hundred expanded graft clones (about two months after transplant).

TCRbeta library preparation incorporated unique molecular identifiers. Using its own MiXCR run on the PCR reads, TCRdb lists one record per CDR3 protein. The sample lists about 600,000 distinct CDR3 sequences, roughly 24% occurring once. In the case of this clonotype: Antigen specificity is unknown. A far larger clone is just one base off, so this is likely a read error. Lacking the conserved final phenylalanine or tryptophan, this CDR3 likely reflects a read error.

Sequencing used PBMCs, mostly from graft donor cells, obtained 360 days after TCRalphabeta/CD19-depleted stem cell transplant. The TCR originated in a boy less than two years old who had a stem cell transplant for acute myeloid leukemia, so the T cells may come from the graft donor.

CDR3 sequence reads: CSVVNTEAFI. The DNA for the CDR3 is TGCAGTGTAGTGAACACTGAAGCTTTCATT. The V and J genes are TRBV20-1 and TRBJ1-1; unclear D gene. The CDR3 sequence is 10 residues long. CDR1 is DFQATT, CDR2 SNEGSKA, per germline (reference sequence). With 7 bases removed from V and 0 bases from J, the gap between germline ends came to 3 bases.